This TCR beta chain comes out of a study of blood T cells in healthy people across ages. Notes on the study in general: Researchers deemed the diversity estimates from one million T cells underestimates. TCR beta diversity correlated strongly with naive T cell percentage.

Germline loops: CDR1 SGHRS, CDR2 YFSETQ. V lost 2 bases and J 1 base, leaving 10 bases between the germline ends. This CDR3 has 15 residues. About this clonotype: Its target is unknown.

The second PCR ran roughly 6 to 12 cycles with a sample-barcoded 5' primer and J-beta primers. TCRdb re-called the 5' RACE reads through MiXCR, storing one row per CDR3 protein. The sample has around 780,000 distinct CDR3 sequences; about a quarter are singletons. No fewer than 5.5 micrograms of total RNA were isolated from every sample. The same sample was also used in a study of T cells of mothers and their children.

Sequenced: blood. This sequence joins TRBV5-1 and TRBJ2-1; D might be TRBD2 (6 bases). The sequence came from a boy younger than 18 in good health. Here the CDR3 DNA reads TGCGCCAGCAGCTTTTTCCGGGGGTCCTACAATGAGCAGTTCTTC. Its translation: CASSFFRGSYNEQFF.